Each of the 23 T cell receptor beta chains below was sequenced from the same sample in a study of blood T cell repertoires in COVID-19. Only in-frame clones appear in the TCRdb table, and some are missing; sequencing was by immunoSEQ multiplex PCR. Altogether about 80,000 clones are present, roughly 85% being singletons, with the ten largest covering around a third. Sequenced material: peripheral blood. All receptors derive from a woman in her 70s with acute or convalescent COVID-19.

This clone was seen only once. The V call is TRBV2, the J call TRBJ2-5; 9 nucleotides align to TRBD1. This CDR3 comprises 14 residues. The germline gives CDR1 SNHLY, CDR2 FYNNEI. V was clipped by 6 bases and J by 4 bases; unmatched bases: 6. CDR3 sequence (DNA): TGTGCCAGCAGGAGACGGACAGGGGTAGAGACCCAGTACTTC. As protein: CASRRRTGVETQYF. Looking up the rest from reference TRBV2 and TRBJ2-5 gives the full variable domain: EPEVTQTPSHQVTQMGQEVILRCVPISNHLYFYWYRQILGQKVEFLVSFYNNEISEKSEIFDDQFSVERPDGSNFTLKIRSTKLEDSAMYFCASRRRTGVETQYFGPGTRLLVL.

In this sample, this clone turned up a few times. The rearrangement links TRBV5-1 to TRBJ2-7; D uncertain. V lost 0 bases to trimming and J lost 6 bases, with 16 bases between them. Germline assignment: CDR1 SGHRS and CDR2 YFSETQ. CDR3 size: 15 residues. Here the CDR3 reads CASSLAARGESEQYF. CDR3 DNA sequence: TGCGCCAGCAGCTTGGCGGCCCGAGGAGAGTCCGAGCAGTACTTC.

This clone was detected only once. The chain uses TRBV20-1 and TRBJ1-2; the D is unclear. The CDR3 length is 12 residues. V was cut by 3 bases and J by 3 bases, with 8 bases left in between. Germline assignment: CDR1 DFQATT and CDR2 SNEGSKA (reference sequence). This chain's CDR3 is CSASGDHYGYTF. CDR3 DNA sequence: TGCAGTGCTAGTGGCGATCACTATGGCTACACCTTC.

This clone was counted once. The V and J genes are TRBV15 and TRBJ1-4; 7 bases align to TRBD1. Unmatched junction bases numbered 4, after V lost 0 bases and J lost 6 bases. The CDR3 extends over 15 amino acids. Germline values: CDR1 LNHNV, CDR2 YYDKDF (reference sequence). The CDR3 DNA reads TGTGCCACCAGCAGAGATACAGGGGCCGATGAAAAACTGTTTTTT. Protein: CATSRDTGADEKLFF. The whole variable domain, filled in from reference TRBV15 and TRBJ1-4, reads DAMVIQNPRYQVTQFGKPVTLSCSQTLNHNVMYWYQQKSSQAPKLLFHYYDKDFNNEADTPDNFQSRRPNTSFCFLDIRSPGLGDTAMYLCATSRDTGADEKLFFGSGTQLSVL.

This clone appeared a single time. This chain connects TRBV7-6 to TRBJ1-1, with 8 bases aligning to TRBD1. J gave up 11 bases and V 5 bases, and 7 bases lay outside the gene matches. The CDR3 covers 12 residues. Germline values: CDR1 SGHVS, CDR2 FNYEAQ. CDR3: CASSPDRVRAFF. The DNA for the CDR3 is TGTGCCAGCAGCCCGGACAGGGTGCGTGCTTTCTTT.

V gene TRBV2 combines with J gene TRBJ2-7, with TRBD2 identical over 8 bases. J was trimmed by 4 bases and V by 2 bases; bases with no gene match: 4. Per the germline V gene, CDR1 is SNHLY and CDR2 is FYNNEI. The CDR3 has 14 residues. The CDR3 nucleotides read TGTGCCAGCAGTGAACGTAGCGGGATTTACGAGCAGTACTTC. Translation gives CASSERSGIYEQYF.

In this sample, this clone turned up once. The chain has TRBV3-1 (or the pseudogene TRBV3-2) and TRBJ1-1, with D unresolved. Per germline, CDR1 LGHDT and CDR2 YNNKEL (reference sequence). Trimming removed 4 bases at V and 2 bases at J, with 5 bases between. The CDR3 spans 12 residues. CDR3 sequence: CASSRGNTEAFF. CDR3 DNA sequence: TGTGCCAGCAGCCGAGGTAACACTGAAGCTTTCTTT.

The chain employs TRBV7-2 and TRBJ1-1; 7 bases fit TRBD1. CDR1 is SGHTA, CDR2 FQGNSA, per germline. This CDR3 is built from 15 residues. V lost 1 base, J lost 3 bases, and 5 bases stayed unmatched. In DNA form, the CDR3 reads TGTGCCAGCAGCTTAGTAACAGGGGCGGACACTGAAGCTTTCTTT. Encoded protein: CASSLVTGADTEAFF.

CDR3 in DNA: TGTGCCAGTAGTATGGGATTAGGGACAGGACTTTTCGGGACCCAGTACTTC. Amino acids: CASSMGLGTGLFGTQYF. The rearrangement links TRBV19 to TRBJ2-5, with 8 bases that match TRBD1. Per germline, CDR1 LNHDA and CDR2 SQIVND (reference sequence). This CDR3 is 17 amino acids long. Trimming took 3 bases from V and 7 from J; bases not matched to a gene: 16.

The chain carries TRBV2 and TRBJ1-1, with 8 nucleotides matching TRBD1. The CDR3 extends over 15 amino acids. Trimming cost V 7 bases and J 0 bases; bases outside gene matches: 7. Germline-derived CDR1 and CDR2 are SNHLY and FYNNEI. CDR3 sequence: CASIDRGWMNTEAFF. The CDR3 nucleotides read TGTGCCAGCATAGACAGGGGCTGGATGAACACTGAAGCTTTCTTT. Full variable domain (missing parts from reference TRBV2 and TRBJ1-1): EPEVTQTPSHQVTQMGQEVILRCVPISNHLYFYWYRQILGQKVEFLVSFYNNEISEKSEIFDDQFSVERPDGSNFTLKIRSTKLEDSAMYFCASIDRGWMNTEAFFGQGTRLTVV.

The chain uses TRBV19 and TRBJ2-3; 8 bases align to TRBD2. The CDR3 totals 15 residues. The V and J ends lost 10 bases and 6 bases, in that order; junction bases with no gene match: 15. The germline CDR1 and CDR2 sequences are LNHDA and SQIVND (reference sequence). The CDR3 loop reads CATGDGAGAWDTQYF. CDR3 DNA: TGTGCCACGGGCGACGGAGCGGGGGCGTGGGATACGCAGTATTTT.

The chain employs TRBV2 and TRBJ2-5; 9 bases align to TRBD2. With V trimmed by 5 bases and J by 3 bases, 10 bases remained unmatched. Germline assignment: CDR1 SNHLY and CDR2 FYNNEI. This CDR3 contains 16 residues. The CDR3, as DNA: TGTGCCAGCAGTCACCCCCAGACTAGCGGTGAAGAGACCCAGTACTTC. Protein product: CASSHPQTSGEETQYF. The full variable domain, with the rest looked up from reference TRBV2 and TRBJ2-5, is EPEVTQTPSHQVTQMGQEVILRCVPISNHLYFYWYRQILGQKVEFLVSFYNNEISEKSEIFDDQFSVERPDGSNFTLKIRSTKLEDSAMYFCASSHPQTSGEETQYFGPGTRLLVL.

This clone has just a few counts. This chain links TRBV5-1 with TRBJ2-5; TRBD2 aligns across 7 bases. The CDR3 has 14 residues. CDR1 and CDR2 from the germline V gene are SGHRS and YFSETQ. V trimming: 4 bases; J trimming: 5 bases; junction bases outside the gene matches: 8. CDR3 residues: CASSPGHGRETQYF. The CDR3 DNA is TGCGCCAGCAGCCCGGGCCACGGGAGGGAGACCCAGTACTTC.

The DNA of the CDR3 is TGTGCCACCAGCACCCGGGCGGGGAGGGGCTACACCTTC. This sequence encodes CATSTRAGRGYTF. The J gene is TRBJ1-2, the V gene TRBV24-1; unclear D gene. The CDR3 totals 13 residues. The V end lost 7 bases, the J end lost 8 bases, and 16 bases lay between the germline ends. Germline CDR1 KGHDR, CDR2 SFDVKD.

The chain is built from TRBV2 and TRBJ1-5; the D gene is possibly TRBD1 (6 bases). This CDR3 region has 14 residues. CDR1 is SNHLY, CDR2 FYNNEI, per germline. With 5 bases removed from V and 1 base from J, the gap between germline ends came to 9 bases. Written as DNA, the CDR3 is TGTGCCAGCAGTACAGGGCGAAGCAATCAGCCCCAGCATTTT. Translating it yields CASSTGRSNQPQHF.

V and J are TRBV19 and TRBJ2-3, with a weak D call TRBD2 (6 bases). CDR1 is LNHDA, CDR2 SQIVND, per germline (reference sequence). Trimming shortened V by 5 bases and J by 2 bases, and 17 bases separated the two germline ends. This CDR3 has 16 amino acids. The CDR3 spells CASSSSPGGYTDTQYF. The CDR3 DNA follows: TGTGCCAGTAGTTCGAGTCCCGGGGGATACACAGATACGCAGTATTTT.

The V and J genes are TRBV10-3 and TRBJ2-5, with 7 bases fitting TRBD1. V gave up 3 bases and J gave up 4 bases; unmatched junction bases: 8. The CDR3 is 15 amino acids. Germline V lookup: CDR1 ENHRY, CDR2 SYGVKD. CDR3 nucleotide sequence: TGTGCCATCAGTGATTTGGGACAGACCCCAGAGACCCAGTACTTC. This gives the protein CAISDLGQTPETQYF.

This clone was detected once. The chain uses TRBV5-1 and TRBJ2-3; 9 bases match TRBD2. V dropped 2 bases and J dropped 4; count of bases not matched to a gene: 5. Looked up from germline, CDR1 is SGHRS and CDR2 is YFSETQ. The CDR3 is made up of 15 amino acids. CDR3 in amino acids: CASSFKLAGPDTQYF. The CDR3 DNA follows: TGCGCCAGCAGCTTTAAACTAGCGGGTCCAGATACGCAGTATTTT.

V and J are TRBV5-1 and TRBJ2-1; D gene uncertain. V lost 7 bases and J lost 0, with 8 bases in between. The germline V gene has CDR1 SGHRS and CDR2 YFSETQ. This CDR3 spans 13 amino acids. CDR3 coding DNA: TGCGCCAGCTACGAGAGCTCCTACAATGAGCAGTTCTTC. Its protein is CASYESSYNEQFF.

The chain is built from TRBV7-8 and TRBJ2-7; 10 bases agree with TRBD2. The length of the CDR3 is 16 residues. The V gene's germline CDR1 is SGHVS and CDR2 FQNEAQ. The V gene end was trimmed by 5 bases and the J gene end by 2 bases; junction bases not matched to a gene: 9. CDR3: CASSRGKAGGTYEQYF. The CDR3 bases are TGTGCCAGCAGCCGAGGGAAAGCGGGAGGGACCTACGAGCAGTACTTC.

The chain links TRBV6-5 to TRBJ2-2; TRBD2 is a possible D gene (6 bases). Deletions cut 5 bases from V and 0 bases from J, with 10 bases between. Germline CDR1 reads MNHEY; CDR2 reads SVGAGI. CDR3 length equals 15 residues. The CDR3 protein is CASSRGGANTGELFF. The CDR3 coding sequence is TGTGCCAGCAGTCGGGGCGGGGCGAACACCGGGGAGCTGTTTTTT.

This clone has only one observation. This chain uses TRBV29-1 with TRBJ2-7; D is perhaps TRBD1 (6 bases). The germline CDR1 and CDR2 sequences are SQVTM and ANQGSEA. Trimming left V 0 bases short and J 3 bases short, with 12 bases between. This CDR3 is built from 14 residues. CDR3 in amino acids: CSVEETGRGYEQYF. DNA for the CDR3: TGCAGCGTTGAAGAGACAGGAAGGGGCTACGAGCAGTACTTC.

Points on this clone: Since a much larger clone is just one base distant, this may be a read error. The gene calls are TRBV7-2 and TRBJ2-7; 10 bases map to TRBD2. Germline-derived CDR1 and CDR2 are SGHTA and FQGNSA. Trimming cost V 5 bases and J 0 bases; bases outside gene matches: 1. This CDR3 contains 14 residues. The CDR3: CASSASGSSYEQYF. The CDR3 DNA sequence: TGTGCCAGCAGCGCTAGCGGGAGCTCCTACGAGCAGTACTTC. Complete variable domain (other parts from reference TRBV7-2 and TRBJ2-7): GAGVSQSPSNKVTEKGKDVELRCDPISGHTALYWYRQSLGQGLEFLIYFQGNSAPDKSGLPSDRFSAERTGGSVSTLTIQRTQQEDSAVYLCASSASGSSYEQYFGPGTRLTVT.